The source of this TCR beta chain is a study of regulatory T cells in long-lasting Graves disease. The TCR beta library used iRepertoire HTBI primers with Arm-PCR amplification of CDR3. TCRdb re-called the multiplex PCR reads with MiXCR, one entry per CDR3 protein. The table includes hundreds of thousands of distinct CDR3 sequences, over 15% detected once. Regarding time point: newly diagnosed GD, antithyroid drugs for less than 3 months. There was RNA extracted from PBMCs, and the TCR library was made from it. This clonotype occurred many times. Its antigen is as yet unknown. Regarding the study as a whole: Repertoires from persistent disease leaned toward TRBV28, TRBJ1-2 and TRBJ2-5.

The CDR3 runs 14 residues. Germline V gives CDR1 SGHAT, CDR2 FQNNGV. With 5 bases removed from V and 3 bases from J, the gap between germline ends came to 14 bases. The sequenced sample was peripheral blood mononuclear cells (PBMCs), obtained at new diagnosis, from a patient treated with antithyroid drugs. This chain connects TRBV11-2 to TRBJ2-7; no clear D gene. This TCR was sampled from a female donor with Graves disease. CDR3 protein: CASSALDRYYEQYF. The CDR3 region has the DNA TGTGCCAGCAGCGCGTTAGACCGGTACTACGAGCAGTACTTC.